The T cell receptor beta chain under discussion was sequenced for a study of blood T cells in healthy people across ages. There are 12 residues in the CDR3. Germline CDR1 and CDR2: KGHDR and SFDVKD. Trimming cost V 1 base and J 8 bases, with 5 bases left between them. Using a J-beta primer mix together with a sample-barcoded 5' primer, a second PCR was run for roughly 7 to 12 cycles. Using its own MiXCR run on the 5' RACE reads, TCRdb lists one record per CDR3 protein. The sample includes fewer than 1,000,000 distinct CDR3 sequences, more than 40% of them seen just once. Comment on this clonotype: Its antigen is unidentified.

Study results and limitations: Samples with more naive T cells showed higher observed beta diversity. The fall in TCR beta diversity per million T cells was roughly linear with age.

Each of the donors had roughly 9.4 milliliters of peripheral blood drawn into EDTA-treated Vacutainer tubes. Each sample provided at least 5 micrograms of extracted total RNA. The TCR originated in a man between 60 and 70 years old in good health. V is TRBV24-1 and J is TRBJ2-1; D gene ambiguous. The sequencing sample was made of blood. The CDR3 region is CATSDLGDEQFF. DNA of the CDR3: TGTGCCACCAGTGATTTAGGTGATGAGCAGTTCTTC.